This TCR beta chain was sequenced during a study of shared clonotypes between healthy human individuals. Method: immunoSEQ multiplex PCR; TCRdb's copy keeps in-frame clones and lacks some. The data contain roughly 1,100,000 clones, about 75% of them singletons. Trimming at V came to 5 bases and at J to 3 bases, leaving 11 bases not matched to a gene. Per germline, CDR1 SGHAT and CDR2 FQNNGV. CDR3 length equals 17 residues. The TCR comes from a young man in good health. The chain combines TRBV11-2 with TRBJ2-7; 12 bases are a match to TRBD1. Sequencing was performed on memory CD4+ T cells sorted from blood. The subset here: CD45RA-negative fraction. CDR3 in DNA: TGTGCCAGCAGCGGATCGGGACAGGGGGCAGATGTCTACGAGCAGTACTTC. It yields the protein CASSGSGQGADVYEQYF. The full variable domain, its missing parts supplied by reference TRBV11-2 and TRBJ2-7, is EAGVAQSPRYKIIEKRQSVAFWCNPISGHATLYWYQQILGQGPKLLIQFQNNGVVDDSQLPKDRFSAERLKGVDSTLKIQPAKLEDSAVYLCASSGSGQGADVYEQYFGPGTRLTVT.